Sequencing of this T cell receptor beta chain was carried out in a study of T-cell reconstitution after alpha-beta-depleted transplantation in children. A TCRbeta library incorporating unique molecular identifiers was prepared. From the PCR reads, TCRdb called clonotypes with MiXCR, one entry per CDR3 protein. The sample has some 490,000 distinct CDR3 sequences, under 15% seen once. This clonotype showed up many times. The V gene lost 3 bases and the J gene lost 5 bases, with 8 bases spanning the gap. The CDR3 has 13 amino acids. The germline CDR1 and CDR2 sequences are SGHDN and FVKESK. This sequence joins TRBV14 and TRBJ2-1; D not resolved. This TCR came from a human donor who donated a stem cell graft to a child with combined immunodeficiency. Source: PBMCs from the stem cell graft donor, taken from the stem cell graft. CDR3: CASSQSVHNEQFF. The CDR3 bases are TGTGCCAGCAGCCAGAGCGTGCACAATGAGCAGTTCTTC.